The 25 T cell receptor beta chains presented below share a single source sample, sequenced in a study of early T cells in non-severe SARS-CoV-2 infection. TCRdb re-called the 5' RACE reads with MiXCR, one entry per CDR3 protein. The data show some 57,000 distinct CDR3 sequences, with under 14% seen just once and 1.5% to 2% held by the top ten. Sequenced input: whole blood. These receptors all come from an adult who was a healthcare worker with PCR-confirmed SARS-CoV-2 infection or an uninfected control (not recorded which).

The gene calls are TRBV4-1 and TRBJ2-6; TRBD1 might be the D (5 bases). The germline V gene encodes CDR1 MGHRA and CDR2 YSYEKL. The V gene lost 1 base and the J gene lost 0 bases, with 13 bases spanning the gap. This CDR3 is 18 amino acids long. The CDR3 nucleotides read TGCGCCAGCAGCCAAGTGGACATGGGATTCTCTGGGGCCAACGTCCTGACTTTC. Translating gives CASSQVDMGFSGANVLTF.

This clonotype was seen repeatedly, ten times or more. The chain has TRBV9 and TRBJ2-2; TRBD1 is a possible D gene (5 bases). The V end was cut by 3 bases, the J end by 6 bases, with 15 bases between. CDR3 length: 15 amino acids. Germline V gene lookup returns CDR1 SGDLS and CDR2 YYNGEE. Here the CDR3 DNA reads TGTGCCAGCAGCGCCCGGGCCCCCAGGGCCGGGGAGCTGTTTTTT. Encoded protein: CASSARAPRAGELFF.

This clonotype occurred many times. V gene TRBV3-1 combines with J gene TRBJ2-7, with 10 bases fitting TRBD2. Trimming cost V 3 bases and J 0 bases; bases outside gene matches: 5. Germline lookup yields CDR1 LGHDT and CDR2 YNNKEL (reference sequence). The CDR3 runs 16 residues. The DNA of the CDR3 is TGTGCCAGCAGCCACGCTAGCGGGGGACTCTCCTACGAGCAGTACTTC. It yields the protein CASSHASGGLSYEQYF.

The sample holds a few counts of this clonotype. The chain is built from TRBV11-2 and TRBJ1-1; D is perhaps TRBD1 (6 bases). Trimming pared 3 bases from V and 1 base from J, leaving 9 bases between. Germline V gene lookup returns CDR1 SGHAT and CDR2 FQNNGV. The CDR3 has 14 residues. The chain's CDR3 is CASSLEGQNTEAFF. For the CDR3, the DNA is TGTGCCAGCAGCTTGGAGGGACAGAACACTGAAGCTTTCTTT.

This clonotype was recorded a few times. The chain has TRBV7-9 and TRBJ1-4; a weak D match, TRBD1 (5 bases). Germline values: CDR1 SEHNR, CDR2 FQNEAQ (reference sequence). There are 15 residues in the CDR3. V was cut by 1 base and J by 5 bases, with 11 bases left in between. The CDR3 nucleotides are TGTGCCAGCAGCTTAGAAGGGACGAAGAATGAAAAACTGTTTTTT. Translated, it gives CASSLEGTKNEKLFF.

The chain carries TRBV12-3 or TRBV12-4 and TRBJ2-7; D is uncertain. V was trimmed by 8 bases and J by 5 bases, leaving 16 bases between them. CDR3 length: 13 amino acids. The DNA for the CDR3 is TGTGCCAGCTCCTCCCGCGCGTCCCACGAGCAGTACTTC. This encodes CASSSRASHEQYF.

As regards this clonotype: A much larger clonotype is one base distant, so this may be a read error. CDR3 amino acids: CVSRGGLRWGTEAFF. The CDR3 DNA is TGTGTCAGCAGGGGGGGCCTCCGCTGGGGCACTGAAGCTTTCTTT. V gene TRBV11-2 combines with J gene TRBJ1-1; 7 nucleotides line up with TRBD1. This CDR3 spans 15 amino acids. Germline values: CDR1 SGHAT, CDR2 FQNNGV.

This clonotype was counted many times. This chain links TRBV18 with TRBJ1-5; 7 bases are a match to TRBD1. Losses at the gene ends were 1 base for V and 5 bases for J; bases not matched to a gene: 8. This CDR3 is built from 16 residues. Per the germline V gene, CDR1 is KGHSH and CDR2 is LQKENI. The CDR3 loop reads CASSPLRQGPYQPQHF. The DNA of the CDR3 is TGTGCCAGCTCACCACTGAGACAGGGCCCCTATCAGCCCCAGCATTTT.

J is TRBJ2-3 and V is TRBV29-1; D is undetermined. This CDR3 region has 12 residues. Per germline, CDR1 SQVTM and CDR2 ANQGSEA. Trimming shortened V by 2 bases and J by 3 bases, and 6 bases separated the two germline ends. The CDR3 protein is CSVEQPTDTQYF. CDR3 sequence (DNA): TGCAGCGTTGAACAGCCGACAGATACGCAGTATTTT.

This clonotype came up a few times. The V gene is TRBV14, the J gene TRBJ2-3; the D is unclear. Trimming removed 7 bases from V and 2 bases from J, with 13 bases in between. Germline loops: CDR1 SGHDN, CDR2 FVKESK. This CDR3 is 14 amino acids long. The DNA for the CDR3 is TGTGCCAGCACCAAAGGGATAAACACAGATACGCAGTATTTT. Amino acids: CASTKGINTDTQYF.

Ten or more counts support this clonotype. This chain connects TRBV29-1 to TRBJ2-3, with a tentative D call TRBD1 (6 bases). The length of the CDR3 is 14 residues. The V gene lost 6 bases and the J gene lost 1 base, with 14 bases spanning the gap. Germline CDR1 is SQVTM and CDR2 is ANQGSEA. The CDR3 region has the DNA TGCAGCGTGAACAGGGTTGAGGGCACAGATACGCAGTATTTT. Its protein is CSVNRVEGTDTQYF.

The chain employs TRBV5-5 and TRBJ2-3; TRBD2 agrees at 9 bases. The J segment lost 3 bases and the V segment lost 2 bases, leaving 7 bases of the junction unmatched. The length of the CDR3 is 16 residues. Germline lookup yields CDR1 SGHKS and CDR2 YYEKEE (reference sequence). The CDR3 is CASSFFLSGGTDTQYF. The CDR3 DNA follows: TGTGCCAGCAGCTTTTTCCTTAGCGGGGGAACAGATACGCAGTATTTT.

The chain employs TRBV20-1 and TRBJ2-5, with D uncertain. Trimming stripped 5 bases from V and 5 bases from J, with 12 bases between. The CDR3 contains 12 residues. Looked up from germline, CDR1 is DFQATT and CDR2 is SNEGSKA (reference sequence). CDR3 loop: CSAPGPGETQYF. The CDR3 DNA sequence: TGCAGTGCTCCGGGCCCTGGGGAGACCCAGTACTTC.

This clonotype was seen at least ten times. This sequence joins TRBV7-9 and TRBJ2-3; D is perhaps TRBD1 (6 bases). With 5 bases removed from V and 4 bases from J, the gap between germline ends came to 19 bases. Germline assignment: CDR1 SEHNR and CDR2 FQNEAQ (reference sequence). The CDR3 is 16 amino acids. CDR3 loop: CASSADQGSGPDTQYF. The DNA for the CDR3 is TGTGCCAGCAGCGCAGACCAGGGGTCAGGTCCAGATACGCAGTATTTT.

Only a few counts were recorded for this clonotype. This rearrangement joins TRBV5-1 to TRBJ2-7; no reliable D call. The CDR3 sequence is 13 residues long. V was cut by 0 bases and J by 2 bases, with 6 bases left in between. The V gene's germline CDR1 is SGHRS and CDR2 YFSETQ. The CDR3 DNA reads as TGCGCCAGCAGCTTGGGACCAGCCTACGAGCAGTACTTC. Translating it yields CASSLGPAYEQYF.

This sequence joins TRBV19 and TRBJ2-7; D perhaps matches TRBD1 (5 bases). Germline V gene sequence: CDR1 LNHDA, CDR2 SQIVND (reference sequence). The CDR3 runs 15 residues. Trimming pared 4 bases from V and 3 bases from J, leaving 16 bases between. CDR3 sequence (DNA): TGTGCCAGTAGTACCTACGCAGGGAAGGACTACGAGCAGTACTTC. It specifies CASSTYAGKDYEQYF. The whole variable domain, remainder taken from reference TRBV19 and TRBJ2-7, is DGGITQSPKYLFRKEGQNVTLSCEQNLNHDAMYWYRQDPGQGLRLIYYSQIVNDFQKGDIAEGYSVSREKKESFPLTVTSAQKNPTAFYLCASSTYAGKDYEQYFGPGTRLTVT.

This clonotype was found a few times. CDR3 sequence (DNA): TGTGCCAGCAGCTTAGGCCTACTAGCGGGGGGGCTCAATGAGCAGTTCTTC. It translates to CASSLGLLAGGLNEQFF. The chain links TRBV7-2 to TRBJ2-1; 13 bases are shared with TRBD2. The CDR3 is 17 residues long. Per the germline V gene, CDR1 is SGHTA and CDR2 is FQGNSA. The ends lost 1 base at V and 6 bases at J; junction bases unmatched: 6. The complete variable domain, with remaining parts taken from reference TRBV7-2 and TRBJ2-1, reads GAGVSQSPSNKVTEKGKDVELRCDPISGHTALYWYRQSLGQGLEFLIYFQGNSAPDKSGLPSDRFSAERTGGSVSTLTIQRTQQEDSAVYLCASSLGLLAGGLNEQFFGPGTRLTVL.

The V gene is TRBV5-6, the J gene TRBJ1-1; D is unclear. The CDR3 covers 12 residues. V lost 4 bases and J lost 4, with 8 bases in between. The germline CDR1 and CDR2 sequences are SGHDT and YYEEEE. Here the CDR3 DNA reads TGTGCCAGCAGCCAGCGGAGCACTGAAGCTTTCTTT. It is translated as CASSQRSTEAFF.

There are many counts of this clonotype. The CDR3: CAISQEEQGDTEAFF. CDR3 nucleotide sequence: TGTGCCATCAGTCAAGAAGAGCAGGGTGACACTGAAGCTTTCTTT. V and J are TRBV10-3 and TRBJ1-1, with a possible D match to TRBD1 (5 bases). The CDR3 extends over 15 amino acids. CDR1 and CDR2 from the germline V gene are ENHRY and SYGVKD. V was clipped by 5 bases and J by 3 bases, with 16 bases between them.

This clonotype occurred many times. The chain is built from TRBV4-3 and TRBJ2-7; D is unresolved. Germline CDR1 LGHNA, CDR2 YSLEER. Trimming left V 6 bases short and J 0 bases short, with 18 bases between. There are 16 residues in the CDR3. The CDR3 reads CASSPGPGVSSYEQYF. The CDR3 nucleotides are TGCGCCAGCAGTCCCGGGCCTGGCGTAAGCTCCTACGAGCAGTACTTC.

The rearrangement links TRBV3-1 to TRBJ2-4; maybe TRBD1 (7 bases). Deletions cut 1 base from V and 6 bases from J, with 16 bases between. Germline lookup yields CDR1 LGHDT and CDR2 YNNKEL (reference sequence). This CDR3 is built from 16 residues. CDR3 sequence (DNA): TGTGCCAGCAGCCAAGGCGACAGGGAGGTTAGAAACATTCAGTACTTC. Encoded protein: CASSQGDREVRNIQYF. The whole variable domain, remainder taken from reference TRBV3-1 and TRBJ2-4, is DTAVSQTPKYLVTQMGNDKSIKCEQNLGHDTMYWYKQDSKKFLKIMFSYNNKELIINETVPNRFSPKSPDKAHLNLHINSLELGDSAVYFCASSQGDREVRNIQYFGAGTRLSVL.

V is TRBV24-1 and J is TRBJ2-3; D might be TRBD2 (6 bases). The CDR3 sequence is 17 residues long. Trimming removed 3 bases at V and 3 bases at J, with 18 bases between. Germline values: CDR1 KGHDR, CDR2 SFDVKD. The CDR3 DNA reads as TGTGCCACCAGTGATCCCCAGGGAGGTTTTGGAACAGATACGCAGTATTTT. It yields the protein CATSDPQGGFGTDTQYF.

This clonotype was seen repeatedly, ten times or more. The V gene is TRBV14, the J gene TRBJ1-4; D gene ambiguous. The V end lost 3 bases, the J end lost 6 bases, and 14 bases lay between the germline ends. Germline V lookup: CDR1 SGHDN, CDR2 FVKESK. The CDR3 consists of 15 residues. The CDR3, as DNA: TGTGCCAGCAGCCAGGGCCCTCGAACCCATGAAAAACTGTTTTTT. This codes for CASSQGPRTHEKLFF. The variable domain in full, with the rest retrieved from reference TRBV14 and TRBJ1-4, is EAGVTQFPSHSVIEKGQTVTLRCDPISGHDNLYWYRRVMGKEIKFLLHFVKESKQDESGMPNNRFLAERTGGTYSTLKVQPAELEDSGVYFCASSQGPRTHEKLFFGSGTQLSVL.

In this sample, this clonotype turned up a few times. The gene calls are TRBV25-1 and TRBJ2-5, with 8 bases lining up with TRBD1. V trimming: 1 base; J trimming: 3 bases; junction bases outside the gene matches: 10. Germline V gives CDR1 MGHDK, CDR2 SYGVNS. The CDR3 is made up of 17 amino acids. The CDR3 coding sequence is TGTGCCAGCAGTGAATTCGGAGGACAGGGTGGGGAAGAGACCCAGTACTTC. This translates into CASSEFGGQGGEETQYF. The whole variable domain, filled in from reference TRBV25-1 and TRBJ2-5, reads EADIYQTPRYLVIGTGKKITLECSQTMGHDKMYWYQQDPGMELHLIHYSYGVNSTEKGDLSSESTVSRIRTEHFPLTLESARPSHTSQYLCASSEFGGQGGEETQYFGPGTRLLVL.

This clonotype occurred many times. The CDR3 DNA reads TGTGCCAGCAGTGGAGGCCGGGACACCCCTCTTCGGAATCAGCCCCAGCATTTT. This gives the protein CASSGGRDTPLRNQPQHF. V is TRBV28 and J is TRBJ1-5; a weak D match, TRBD1 (6 bases). This CDR3 is 18 amino acids long. V lost 5 bases, J lost 4 bases, and 24 bases lay in between. Germline V gives CDR1 MDHEN, CDR2 SYDVKM.